This passage covers 7 T cell receptor beta chains from one sample sequenced in a study of regulatory T cells in long-lasting Graves disease. Described time point: newly diagnosed GD, antithyroid drugs for less than 3 months. From RNA extracted from PBMCs, the TCR library was made. Arm-PCR of CDR3 regions with iRepertoire HTBI primers generated TCR beta libraries. Via MiXCR, TCRdb re-called the multiplex PCR reads, giving one row per CDR3 protein. The table includes hundreds of thousands of distinct CDR3 sequences, roughly 16% detected once. These data were likewise used in another study, on T cells in Graves' hyperthyroidism and ophthalmopathy.

Specimen: peripheral blood mononuclear cells (PBMCs), collected at new diagnosis, from a patient treated with antithyroid drugs. The receptor source for this set is a man aged 18 to 29 with Graves disease.

This clonotype has a count of ten or more. The CDR3 bases are TGTGCCAGCAGCGCGGGATTAAACACCGGGGAGCTGTTTTTT. Amino acid sequence: CASSAGLNTGELFF. The chain employs TRBV12-3 or TRBV12-4 and TRBJ2-2, with a possible D match to TRBD2 (6 bases). This CDR3 has 14 amino acids. V lost 6 bases to trimming and J lost 2 bases, with 10 bases between them.

The chain is built from TRBV18 and TRBJ2-1; 9 bases align to TRBD2. Germline values: CDR1 KGHSH, CDR2 LQKENI. The V segment lost 6 bases and the J segment 5 bases; nucleotides outside the gene matches: 14. The CDR3 sequence is 17 residues long. The CDR3 protein is CASSPSAGGRGDNEQFF. The CDR3, as DNA: TGTGCCAGCTCCCCCTCCGCGGGAGGGCGAGGAGACAATGAGCAGTTCTTC.

Many counts were recorded for this clonotype. The gene calls are TRBV12-3 or TRBV12-4 and TRBJ1-5; 8 bases fit TRBD1. The CDR3 is 15 amino acids. With 5 bases clipped from V and 7 bases from J, the junction kept 10 bases outside the gene matches. This CDR3 is CASSPLDRGDQPQHF. The CDR3 nucleotides are TGTGCCAGCAGTCCCCTTGACAGGGGAGACCAGCCCCAGCATTTT.

This clonotype was detected ten times or more. The rearrangement links TRBV20-1 to TRBJ2-5; tentative D call: TRBD2 (6 bases). V was trimmed by 6 bases and J by 1 base, leaving 15 bases between them. Looked up from germline, CDR1 is DFQATT and CDR2 is SNEGSKA (reference sequence). The CDR3 is 14 residues long. In DNA, the CDR3 is TGCAGTGCACACACTCCTAGCGCCCAAGAGACCCAGTACTTC. This sequence encodes CSAHTPSAQETQYF.

This clonotype has more than one count but fewer than ten. This sequence joins TRBV5-1 and TRBJ1-2, with TRBD1 identical over 7 bases. V shed 3 bases, J shed 6 bases, and the junction held 11 bases outside the gene matches. The germline V gene encodes CDR1 SGHRS and CDR2 YFSETQ. The CDR3 has 15 residues. For the CDR3, the DNA is TGCGCCAGCAGCTCAGATGCGACAGGGCGGGATGGCTACACCTTC. This encodes CASSSDATGRDGYTF.

A note on this clonotype: A much larger clone lies a single base off, so this may be a read error. The chain couples TRBV7-3 to TRBJ1-1; D gene ambiguous. This CDR3 has 13 amino acids. CDR1 and CDR2 (germline): SGHTA, FQGTGA. For the CDR3, the DNA is TGTGCCAGCACCTTAAAAAGTGACACTGAAGCTTTCTTT. This encodes CASTLKSDTEAFF.

This clonotype was picked up many times. The chain couples TRBV5-1 to TRBJ2-5; a weak D match, TRBD1 (5 bases). V was cut by 4 bases and J by 1 base, with 11 bases left in between. The CDR3 runs 14 residues. CDR1 is SGHRS, CDR2 YFSETQ, per germline. CDR3 nucleotide sequence: TGCGCCAGCAGCGGTGGGGCGCTCCAAGAGACCCAGTACTTC. Amino acid sequence: CASSGGALQETQYF.